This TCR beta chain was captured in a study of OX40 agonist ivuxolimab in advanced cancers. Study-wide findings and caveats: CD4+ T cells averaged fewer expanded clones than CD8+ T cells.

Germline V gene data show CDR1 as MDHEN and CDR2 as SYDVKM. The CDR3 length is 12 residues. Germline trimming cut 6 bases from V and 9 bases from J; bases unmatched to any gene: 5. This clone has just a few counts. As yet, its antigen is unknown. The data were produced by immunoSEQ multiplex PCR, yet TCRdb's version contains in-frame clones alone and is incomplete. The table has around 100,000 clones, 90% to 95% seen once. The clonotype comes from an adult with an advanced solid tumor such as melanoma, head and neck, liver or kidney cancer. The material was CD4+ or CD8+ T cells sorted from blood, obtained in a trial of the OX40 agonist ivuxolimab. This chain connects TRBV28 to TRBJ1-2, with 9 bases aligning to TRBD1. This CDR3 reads CASRPGQGRYTF. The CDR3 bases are TGTGCCAGCAGACCGGGACAGGGCCGCTACACCTTC.